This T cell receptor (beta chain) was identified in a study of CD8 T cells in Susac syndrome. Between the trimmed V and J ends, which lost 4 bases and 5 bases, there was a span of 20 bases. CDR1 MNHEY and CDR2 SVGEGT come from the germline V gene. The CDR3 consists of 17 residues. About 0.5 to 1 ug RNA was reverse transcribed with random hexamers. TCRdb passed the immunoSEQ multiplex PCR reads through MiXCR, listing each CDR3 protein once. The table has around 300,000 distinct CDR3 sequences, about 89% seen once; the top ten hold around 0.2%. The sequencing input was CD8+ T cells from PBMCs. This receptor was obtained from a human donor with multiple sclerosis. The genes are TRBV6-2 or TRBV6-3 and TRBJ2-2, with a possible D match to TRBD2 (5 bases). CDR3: CASSSTPGLAETGELFF. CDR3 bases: TGTGCCAGCAGTTCCACCCCGGGTCTAGCCGAAACCGGGGAGCTGTTTTTT.